Shown below are 14 T cell receptor beta chains from a single sample sequenced in a study of T cell responses to AZD1222 COVID-19 vaccine (dated by TCRdb to the early 2020s). The time point label, as the study defines it: baseline before first vaccination. Receptor amplification or capture employed the immunoSEQ multiplex PCR assay. TCRdb stores this immuneACCESS table with in-frame sequences only. Part of the clones is absent; in the studies checked, under half of the shortfall reflects unresolved V genes, and no reason is known for the rest. For this sample there are about 99,000 clones; nearly 90% appear just once. Around 2.7% of the sample comes from the top ten. The input for sequencing was peripheral blood, taken on day 0 of AZD1222 vaccination. The receptors come from an adult in good health.

The rearrangement uses TRBV24-1 and TRBJ2-3; D gene unclear. V dropped 8 bases and J dropped 1 base, with 18 bases sitting between them. The V gene's germline CDR1 is KGHDR and CDR2 SFDVKD. This CDR3 is 16 amino acids long. The CDR3 spells CATTEGNGEGTDTQYF. The CDR3 DNA reads TGTGCCACCACAGAAGGGAACGGCGAGGGCACAGATACGCAGTATTTT.

This chain uses TRBV9 with TRBJ2-4, with 10 bases matching TRBD1. The junction had 15 bases not matched to a gene; V was cut back by 3 bases and J by 6 bases. There are 18 residues in the CDR3. CDR1 SGDLS and CDR2 YYNGEE come from the germline V gene. The CDR3, as DNA: TGTGCCAGCAGCGGAGGGCCCAGACAGGGGGCGCGCGGAAACATTCAGTACTTC. Encoded protein: CASSGGPRQGARGNIQYF.

J is TRBJ1-4 and V is TRBV6-2 or TRBV6-3; 10 bases line up with TRBD1. The CDR3 totals 15 residues. V lost 4 bases and J lost 5; bases outside the gene matches: 4. The germline gives CDR1 MNHEY, CDR2 SVGEGT. The CDR3 bases are TGTGCCAGCAGTTGGGACAGGGGTTGGAATGAAAAACTGTTTTTT. Its protein is CASSWDRGWNEKLFF.

The chain joins TRBV29-1 to TRBJ2-1; D tentatively reads TRBD1 or TRBD2 (6 bases each). In germline, CDR1 is SQVTM, CDR2 ANQGSEA. Trimming took off 1 base at V and 6 bases at J, with 13 bases between the two ends. The CDR3 is 14 amino acids. CDR3 in amino acids: CSVEGGTSTNEQFF. The DNA of the CDR3 is TGCAGCGTTGAAGGCGGGACATCCACCAATGAGCAGTTCTTC.

As to this clone: At one end, the junction sequence differs from germline, possibly due to a read error. The rearrangement joins TRBV5-1 to TRBJ1-2; D ambiguous. The germline CDR1 and CDR2 sequences are SGHRS and YFSETQ. This CDR3 comprises 15 residues. CDR3: CASSSLPGSGYGYTF. Written as DNA, the CDR3 is TGTGCCAGCAGCTCGCTCCCGGGGAGCGGGTATGGCTACACCTTC.

The chain carries TRBV11-2 and TRBJ1-1, with 9 bases fitting TRBD1. Germline V gene data show CDR1 as SGHAT and CDR2 as FQNNGV. J gave up 10 bases and V 6 bases, and 12 bases lay outside the gene matches. The CDR3 is 14 residues long. The CDR3: CASRPSTGGGGAFF. The CDR3 DNA reads as TGTGCCAGCAGACCTTCGACAGGGGGAGGGGGAGCTTTCTTT.

Only one count was recorded for this clone. The chain employs TRBV4-3 and TRBJ1-3, with D perhaps TRBD1 (5 bases). Germline assignment: CDR1 LGHNA and CDR2 YSLEER. The CDR3 covers 16 residues. V lost 0 bases, J lost 1 base, and 10 bases lay in between. CDR3 region: CASSQDTGVSGNTIYF. The DNA of the CDR3 is TGCGCCAGCAGCCAAGATACGGGGGTATCTGGAAACACCATATATTTT.

This chain uses TRBV28 with TRBJ2-5, with D possibly being TRBD2 (6 bases). V was clipped by 4 bases and J by 1 base, with 16 bases between them. This CDR3 region has 16 residues. Germline CDR1 and CDR2: MDHEN and SYDVKM. For the CDR3, the DNA is TGTGCCAGCAGTTCCCGGGACTCGGGTATCCAAGAGACCCAGTACTTC. Protein product: CASSSRDSGIQETQYF.

V gene TRBV28 combines with J gene TRBJ1-4; D is unclear. The germline V gene encodes CDR1 MDHEN and CDR2 SYDVKM. The CDR3 spans 16 residues. Trimming took off 2 bases at V and 0 bases at J, with 10 bases between the two ends. CDR3 sequence: CASSLIGSSTNEKLFF. In nucleotides, the CDR3 is TGTGCCAGCAGTTTAATTGGGAGTTCAACTAATGAAAAACTGTTTTTT.

V usage is TRBV7-2 and J usage is TRBJ1-2; D may be TRBD1 (6 bases). Germline V gene sequence: CDR1 SGHTA, CDR2 FQGNSA. The CDR3 length is 15 residues. V was cut by 3 bases and J by 2 bases, with 13 bases left in between. The CDR3 DNA follows: TGTGCCAGCAGCTTCGGACAGAACCTGAACTATGGCTACACCTTC. Its protein product is CASSFGQNLNYGYTF.

The rearrangement uses TRBV4-1 and TRBJ1-5; 9 bases are a match to TRBD1. Germline CDR1 and CDR2: MGHRA and YSYEKL. The trim removed 0 bases at V and 0 bases at J, leaving 6 bases unmatched. This CDR3 region has 18 residues. The CDR3 protein is CASSQDWGQGSSNQPQHF. In DNA form, the CDR3 reads TGCGCCAGCAGCCAAGACTGGGGACAGGGCAGTAGCAATCAGCCCCAGCATTTT.

With respect to this clone: The junction differs from germline at one of its ends, possibly a read error. The genes are TRBV27 and TRBJ1-2; 7 bases match TRBD1. Germline V gene data show CDR1 as MNHEY and CDR2 as SMNVEV (reference sequence). The CDR3 is made up of 15 amino acids. This chain's CDR3 is CASRLTTGHGNGYTF. The CDR3 region has the DNA TGTGCCAGCCGTTTAACGACAGGGCATGGGAATGGCTACACCTTC.

Of note for this clone: At one end, the junction sequence differs from germline, possibly due to a read error. The chain is built from TRBV19 and TRBJ2-2; D unresolved. The CDR3 is 15 residues long. Germline-derived CDR1 and CDR2 are LNHDA and SQIVND (reference sequence). CDR3 sequence reads: CAISSPAANTGELFF. The CDR3 nucleotides are TGTGCCATTAGTAGCCCAGCAGCGAACACCGGGGAGCTGTTTTTT.

This chain connects TRBV10-3 to TRBJ1-3; D is unresolved. The germline V and J ends were trimmed by 3 bases and 3 bases, with 9 bases remaining between them. The CDR3 extends over 14 amino acids. From germline, CDR1 is ENHRY and CDR2 SYGVKD. In nucleotides, the CDR3 is TGTGCCATCAGTGACACAGCTAGTGGAAACACCATATATTTT. As protein: CAISDTASGNTIYF.